These T cell receptor beta chains were read from a single sample in a study of blood T cell repertoires in COVID-19. Repertoires were generated with immunoSEQ multiplex PCR, while TCRdb's copy carries only in-frame clones and drops some. The sample consists of over 200,000 clones, around 87% of them appearing once. The sample consisted of peripheral blood. These receptors came from a woman in her fifties or sixties with acute or convalescent COVID-19. CDR3s include the opening cysteine and the closing phenylalanine or tryptophan. Each record gives: V gene, D gene, clone size, J gene, CDR3 DNA, CDR3 protein. D genes are given only for firm matches. Where a row states a size, it is once, few, many or the class of an expanded clone; other rows omit it.

TRBV19	TRBD1	.	TRBJ1-6	TGTGCCAGTAGTCTCGAATGGACAGGGCTCCTCCACTTT	CASSLEWTGLLHF
TRBV7-3	.	.	TRBJ2-3	TGTGCCAGCAGCCTCTCTAGGGGAGATACGCAGTATTTT	CASSLSRGDTQYF
TRBV14	.	once	TRBJ1-1	TGTGCCAGCAGCCCGGCCAATTTAACTATGAACACTGAAGCTTTCTTT	CASSPANLTMNTEAFF
TRBV27	.	.	TRBJ2-1	TGTGCCAGCAGTTTGGAGAATGAGCAGTTCTTC	CASSLENEQFF
TRBV27	.	.	TRBJ2-7	TGTGCCAGCAGTTATAGACCGCGGTCCTCCTACGAGCAGTACTTC	CASSYRPRSSYEQYF
TRBV4-3	TRBD2	.	TRBJ2-3	TGCGCCAGCAGTAAAGGGACTAGCGAGACAGATACGCAGTATTTT	CASSKGTSETDTQYF
TRBV12-3/TRBV12-4	.	.	TRBJ1-1	TGTGCCAGCAGGGTAGAGACAGTGACTTTCTTT	CASRVETVTFF
TRBV5-4	TRBD2	.	TRBJ2-1	TGTGCCAGCAGCTCCCGGACTAGCGGGAGATACAATGAGCAGTTCTTC	CASSSRTSGRYNEQFF
TRBV3-1/TRBV3-2	.	.	TRBJ1-5	TGTGCCAGCAGCTCGCAGGGAAATCAGCCCCAGCATTTT	CASSSQGNQPQHF
TRBV3-1/TRBV3-2	TRBD1	.	TRBJ2-1	TGTGCCAGCAGCCCCCGTCCGGGACAGGGGGTATATGAGCAGTTCTTC	CASSPRPGQGVYEQFF